The 29 T cell receptor beta chains given below trace back to one sample, sequenced in a study of T cells in tuberculosis. Sequencing was performed with immunoSEQ multiplex PCR; in TCRdb, only in-frame clones are kept and a portion is missing. The sample yields fewer than 45,000 clones, over 90% seen once. Sequenced material: PBMCs. Receptors originate from a donor aged 10 to 29 with latent tuberculosis or without tuberculosis infection.

The chain recombines TRBV11-2 with TRBJ2-1, with TRBD2 matching over 13 bases. The V gene's germline CDR1 is SGHAT and CDR2 FQNNGV. This CDR3 has 14 residues. Trimming at V came to 3 bases and at J to 12 bases, leaving 5 bases not matched to a gene. The chain's CDR3 is CASSFTSGGAWQFF. CDR3 DNA: TGTGCCAGCAGCTTTACTAGCGGGGGGGCTTGGCAGTTCTTC.

The chain has TRBV27 and TRBJ1-6, with a tentative D call TRBD1 (5 bases). The CDR3 covers 12 residues. Germline V gives CDR1 MNHEY, CDR2 SMNVEV (reference sequence). The V and J ends lost 5 bases and 9 bases respectively, with 8 bases between them. In DNA, the CDR3 is TGTGCCAGCAGTAGGGGCAGTTCACCCCTCCACTTT. Encoded protein: CASSRGSSPLHF.

This sequence joins TRBV2 and TRBJ1-1, with a tentative D call TRBD1 (5 bases). V lost 7 bases and J 4 bases, leaving 13 bases between the germline ends. This CDR3 spans 13 amino acids. Germline assignment: CDR1 SNHLY and CDR2 FYNNEI. The CDR3 is CASKRQWSTEAFF. The CDR3 DNA sequence: TGTGCCAGCAAAAGACAGTGGAGCACTGAAGCTTTCTTT.

The chain recombines TRBV5-5 with TRBJ2-7; 8 bases match TRBD1. The CDR3 is made up of 16 amino acids. Looked up from germline, CDR1 is SGHKS and CDR2 is YYEKEE (reference sequence). V lost 5 bases to trimming and J lost 6 bases; unmatched junction nucleotides: 16. The CDR3 sequence: CASRPTGGIVGTEQYF. In nucleotides, the CDR3 is TGTGCCAGCAGACCCACAGGGGGTATAGTAGGGACCGAGCAGTACTTC. The full variable domain, with the rest looked up from reference TRBV5-5 and TRBJ2-7, is DAGVTQSPTHLIKTRGQQVTLRCSPISGHKSVSWYQQVLGQGPQFIFQYYEKEERGRGNFPDRFSARQFPNYSSELNVNALLLGDSALYLCASRPTGGIVGTEQYFGPGTRLTVT.

This clone occurred once. The chain is built from TRBV7-9 and TRBJ2-1, with D hard to call. This CDR3 spans 16 amino acids. CDR1 and CDR2 (germline): SEHNR, FQNEAQ (reference sequence). Trimming left V 4 bases short and J 7 bases short, with 20 bases between. The CDR3 DNA reads as TGTGCCAGCAGCTCGTCAAGGCTAGATGATGGGAATGAGCAGTTCTTC. Residues: CASSSSRLDDGNEQFF.

The genes are TRBV4-1 and TRBJ2-5; 7 nucleotides match TRBD1. Germline CDR1 is MGHRA and CDR2 is YSYEKL. This CDR3 region has 16 residues. V lost 0 bases to trimming and J lost 1 base; unmatched junction nucleotides: 5. The CDR3 here is CASSQDIAGGQETQYF. CDR3 sequence (DNA): TGCGCCAGCAGCCAAGATATCGCAGGGGGCCAAGAGACCCAGTACTTC.

V gene TRBV10-3 combines with J gene TRBJ1-2; TRBD1 aligns across 11 bases. The CDR3 is 16 amino acids. The germline gives CDR1 ENHRY, CDR2 SYGVKD. Germline trimming cut 2 bases from V and 6 bases from J; bases unmatched to any gene: 8. The DNA of the CDR3 is TGTGCCATCAGTGAGCGAAAAGGACAGGGGGCCGATGGCTACACCTTC. This codes for CAISERKGQGADGYTF.

The gene calls are TRBV12-5 and TRBJ2-7; maybe TRBD2 (6 bases). Between the trimmed V and J ends, which lost 6 bases and 2 bases, there was a span of 11 bases. The CDR3 totals 13 residues. The germline gives CDR1 LGHNT, CDR2 FRNRAP. CDR3 sequence (DNA): TGTGCTAGTGGGGCGGGATCCGCCTACGAGCAGTACTTC. Its protein is CASGAGSAYEQYF.

The J gene is TRBJ2-1, the V gene TRBV5-8, with TRBD1 as a possible D gene (6 bases). The CDR3 consists of 13 residues. Germline CDR1 SGHTS, CDR2 YDEGEE. V was pared by 10 bases and J by 2 bases, with 13 bases between. For the CDR3, the DNA is TGTGCCGGACAGTCCCCTGCCTACAATGAGCAGTTCTTC. Amino acid sequence: CAGQSPAYNEQFF. Full variable domain (missing parts from reference TRBV5-8 and TRBJ2-1): EAGVTQSPTHLIKTRGQQATLRCSPISGHTSVYWYQQALGLGLQFLLWYDEGEERNRGNFPPRFSGRQFPNYSSELNVNALELEDSALYLCAGQSPAYNEQFFGPGTRLTVL.

This chain connects TRBV5-1 to TRBJ2-3, with D perhaps matching TRBD2 (5 bases). From germline, CDR1 is SGHRS and CDR2 YFSETQ. This CDR3 contains 16 residues. V dropped 2 bases and J dropped 4 bases, with 17 bases sitting between them. The CDR3 protein is CASSLSEANQADTQYF. The CDR3 region has the DNA TGCGCCAGCAGCTTATCGGAGGCGAACCAAGCAGATACGCAGTATTTT. Filled out from reference TRBV5-1 and TRBJ2-3, the complete variable domain reads KAGVTQTPRYLIKTRGQQVTLSCSPISGHRSVSWYQQTPGQGLQFLFEYFSETQRNKGNFPGRFSGRQFSNSRSEMNVSTLELGDSALYLCASSLSEANQADTQYFGPGTRLTVL.

V and J are TRBV30 and TRBJ1-1; D uncertain. V was cut by 5 bases and J by 3 bases, with 25 bases left in between. This CDR3 has 17 residues. Germline CDR1 and CDR2: GTSNPN and SVGIG (reference sequence). In nucleotides, the CDR3 is TGTGCCTGGTCTATCCACATGCGGAAAACGGCCGACACTGAAGCTTTCTTT. This codes for CAWSIHMRKTADTEAFF.

V is TRBV5-1 and J is TRBJ2-1, with 12 bases identical to TRBD2. The V segment lost 2 bases and the J segment 8 bases; nucleotides outside the gene matches: 11. The CDR3 consists of 17 residues. Germline CDR1 is SGHRS and CDR2 is YFSETQ. The CDR3 sequence is CASSLGPSGGAVDEQFF. CDR3 DNA: TGCGCCAGCAGCTTAGGTCCTAGCGGGGGGGCCGTCGATGAGCAGTTCTTC. The entire variable domain, with the rest obtained from reference TRBV5-1 and TRBJ2-1, is as follows: KAGVTQTPRYLIKTRGQQVTLSCSPISGHRSVSWYQQTPGQGLQFLFEYFSETQRNKGNFPGRFSGRQFSNSRSEMNVSTLELGDSALYLCASSLGPSGGAVDEQFFGPGTRLTVL.

The chain has TRBV11-2 and TRBJ1-1; D remains ambiguous. The CDR3 extends over 15 amino acids. The germline V and J ends were trimmed by 5 bases and 0 bases, with 13 bases remaining between them. Looked up from germline, CDR1 is SGHAT and CDR2 is FQNNGV. The CDR3 loop reads CASSPRGGMNTEAFF. The CDR3 DNA is TGTGCCAGCAGCCCACGGGGAGGAATGAACACTGAAGCTTTCTTT.

This chain connects TRBV18 to TRBJ1-1; D gene unclear. V was trimmed by 3 bases and J by 1 base, leaving 15 bases between them. From germline, CDR1 is KGHSH and CDR2 LQKENI. The CDR3 runs 16 residues. CDR3 sequence reads: CASSPRRDTENTEAFF. The CDR3 DNA reads TGTGCCAGCTCACCCCGAAGAGACACCGAGAACACTGAAGCTTTCTTT.

The chain uses TRBV30 and TRBJ1-3; no reliable D call. The CDR3 extends over 16 amino acids. V lost 0 bases, J lost 0 bases, and 12 bases lay in between. From germline, CDR1 is GTSNPN and CDR2 SVGIG (reference sequence). The CDR3 DNA sequence: TGTGCCTGGAGTGTATACAGCTCCTACTCTGGAAACACCATATATTTT. Translated, it gives CAWSVYSSYSGNTIYF.

The V call is TRBV7-2, the J call TRBJ1-2, with 10 bases fitting TRBD1. Germline V gene lookup returns CDR1 SGHTA and CDR2 FQGNSA. With V trimmed by 5 bases and J by 4 bases, 7 bases remained unmatched. The CDR3 contains 15 residues. In DNA form, the CDR3 reads TGTGCCAGCAGCCAGACAGGGGGCGAGCGCTATGGCTACACCTTC. Translating it yields CASSQTGGERYGYTF.

The chain combines TRBV6-5 with TRBJ1-2; 7 bases fit TRBD1. Per the germline V gene, CDR1 is MNHEY and CDR2 is SVGAGI. The length of the CDR3 is 13 residues. The J segment lost 7 bases and the V segment lost 4 bases, leaving 6 bases of the junction unmatched. The CDR3 sequence is CASSWGQHFGYTF. CDR3 DNA sequence: TGTGCCAGCAGTTGGGGACAGCACTTTGGCTACACCTTC.

The count of this clone is one. The chain joins TRBV19 to TRBJ1-2; 7 bases map to TRBD1. The length of the CDR3 is 16 residues. V was pared by 3 bases and J by 3 bases, with 10 bases of the junction left unmatched. Germline lookup yields CDR1 LNHDA and CDR2 SQIVND (reference sequence). The CDR3, as DNA: TGTGCCAGTAGTATGTTGGGGACAGCCAACGACTATGGCTACACCTTC. It is translated as CASSMLGTANDYGYTF.

The chain employs TRBV13 and TRBJ1-4; tentative D call: TRBD1 (5 bases). This CDR3 has 14 amino acids. V gave up 5 bases and J gave up 6 bases, with 13 bases separating them. Germline values: CDR1 PRHDT, CDR2 FYEKMQ (reference sequence). DNA for the CDR3: TGTGCCAGCAGCCCACCAGGGTTTGATGAAAAACTGTTTTTT. Amino acid sequence: CASSPPGFDEKLFF.

V is TRBV15 and J is TRBJ2-7; 12 bases are a match to TRBD2. The CDR3 sequence is 18 residues long. The V gene end was trimmed by 4 bases and the J gene end by 0 bases; junction bases not matched to a gene: 10. Germline-derived CDR1 and CDR2 are LNHNV and YYDKDF (reference sequence). CDR3 sequence reads: CATSTFRGLAGSSYEQYF. For the CDR3, the DNA is TGTGCCACCAGCACCTTCCGCGGACTAGCGGGGAGCTCCTACGAGCAGTACTTC.

The J gene is TRBJ2-7, the V gene TRBV7-8; 7 nucleotides align to TRBD1. The CDR3 runs to 14 residues. Germline loops: CDR1 SGHVS, CDR2 FQNEAQ. Unmatched junction bases numbered 8, after V lost 5 bases and J lost 4 bases. In DNA, the CDR3 is TGTGCCAGCAGCCCGCCGGGACAGAGTTACGAGCAGTACTTC. As protein: CASSPPGQSYEQYF.

The chain employs TRBV7-2 and TRBJ1-2; D remains ambiguous. The germline gives CDR1 SGHTA, CDR2 FQGNSA. This CDR3 has 14 amino acids. Trimming cost V 6 bases and J 4 bases, with 15 bases left between them. This CDR3 is CASRPTGSPYGYTF. Here the CDR3 DNA reads TGTGCCAGCAGACCAACCGGGAGCCCCTATGGCTACACCTTC. Together with reference TRBV7-2 and TRBJ1-2, the CDR3 gives the full variable domain: GAGVSQSPSNKVTEKGKDVELRCDPISGHTALYWYRQSLGQGLEFLIYFQGNSAPDKSGLPSDRFSAERTGGSVSTLTIQRTQQEDSAVYLCASRPTGSPYGYTFGSGTRLTVV.

V gene TRBV19 combines with J gene TRBJ1-2; D may be TRBD1 (5 bases). CDR1 is LNHDA and CDR2 is SQIVND in the germline V gene (reference sequence). The CDR3 is 14 amino acids. V was clipped by 1 base and J by 8 bases, with 14 bases between them. The CDR3 loop is CASSIGGGVDGYTF. In nucleotides, the CDR3 is TGTGCCAGTAGTATAGGTGGGGGGGTCGACGGCTACACCTTC.

This sequence joins TRBV18 and TRBJ2-1; 9 bases are a match to TRBD1. The junction had 1 base not matched to a gene; V was cut back by 4 bases and J by 6 bases. The CDR3 has 13 amino acids. Looked up from germline, CDR1 is KGHSH and CDR2 is LQKENI. This CDR3 is CASSRDRVNEQFF. The CDR3 nucleotides are TGTGCCAGCTCACGGGACAGGGTCAATGAGCAGTTCTTC. Using reference TRBV18 and TRBJ2-1 for the parts outside the CDR3, the full variable domain is NAGVMQNPRHLVRRRGQEARLRCSPMKGHSHVYWYRQLPEEGLKFMVYLQKENIIDESGMPKERFSAEFPKEGPSILRIQQVVRGDSAAYFCASSRDRVNEQFFGPGTRLTVL.

The chain recombines TRBV15 with TRBJ1-3, with D perhaps TRBD1 (6 bases). The CDR3 sequence is 16 residues long. The V gene lost 6 bases and the J gene lost 0 bases, with 15 bases spanning the gap. Germline V gene sequence: CDR1 LNHNV, CDR2 YYDKDF (reference sequence). CDR3 sequence (DNA): TGTGCCACCAGTGTGACAGGCCTTATCTCTGGAAACACCATATATTTT. Translated: CATSVTGLISGNTIYF.

V usage is TRBV5-1 and J usage is TRBJ2-7; the D gene is possibly TRBD1 (7 bases). Trimming stripped 0 bases from V and 3 bases from J, with 25 bases between. From germline, CDR1 is SGHRS and CDR2 YFSETQ. The CDR3 has 19 amino acids. Here the CDR3 DNA reads TGCGCCAGCAGCTTGGCCCTATTCGACAGACAGGGACTTAACTACGAGCAGTACTTC. This translates into CASSLALFDRQGLNYEQYF.

The rearrangement joins TRBV6-1 to TRBJ2-7; D ambiguous. The CDR3 is made up of 13 amino acids. From germline, CDR1 is MNHNS and CDR2 SASEGT. V was pared by 4 bases and J by 3 bases, with 10 bases between. CDR3 loop: CASSASVDYEQYF. CDR3 DNA: TGTGCCAGCAGTGCCTCGGTCGACTACGAGCAGTACTTC.

The chain recombines TRBV4-2 with TRBJ2-3, with 10 bases fitting TRBD2. The germline CDR1 and CDR2 sequences are LGHNA and YNFKEQ. V gave up 0 bases and J gave up 4 bases; unmatched junction bases: 7. This CDR3 has 17 amino acids. The CDR3 sequence is CASSQEVLAGTPDTQYF. CDR3 nucleotide sequence: TGTGCCAGCAGCCAAGAGGTACTAGCGGGAACCCCAGATACGCAGTATTTT.

This rearrangement joins TRBV6-1 to TRBJ2-2, with 10 nucleotides matching TRBD2. The CDR3 totals 14 residues. Per germline, CDR1 MNHNS and CDR2 SASEGT. The trim removed 7 bases at V and 8 bases at J, leaving 7 bases unmatched. The CDR3 DNA reads as TGTGCCAGCACCAGCGGGGGGGGCAGTGGGGAGCTGTTTTTT. Amino acids: CASTSGGGSGELFF.